Included here is one TCR beta chain sequence, with context. Its antigen is still unknown. These data are taken from a study of cytomegalovirus exposure and HLA in healthy donors. The wider study: The approximately 680 first-cohort repertoires and the roughly 130 validation repertoires shared the same platform, a later analysis reported.

Study results and caveats: Subsequent analysis revealed that first-cohort TCR clusters tended to co-occur in the approximately 120 validation repertoires.

The donors were part of the validation cohort, which consisted of more than 90 subjects and was separate from the first cohort of under 750 subjects. Using immunoSEQ multiplex PCR, the repertoire was profiled, and TCRdb retains in-frame clones only, with some absent. The sample comprises about 170,000 clones, approximately 87% of which are singletons, and 5.7% rests with the top ten. CDR1 and CDR2 (germline): SGHTS, YDEGEE. Trimming took off 3 bases at V and 0 bases at J, with 12 bases between the two ends. The CDR3 consists of 16 residues. The sequenced sample consisted of PBMCs. The origin of this receptor is a young woman in good health and CMV-seronegative. The rearrangement links TRBV5-8 to TRBJ1-4; D gene uncertain. The CDR3 loop reads CASSWGLAATNEKLFF. The CDR3 DNA sequence: TGTGCCAGCAGCTGGGGTTTAGCAGCAACTAATGAAAAACTGTTTTTT.